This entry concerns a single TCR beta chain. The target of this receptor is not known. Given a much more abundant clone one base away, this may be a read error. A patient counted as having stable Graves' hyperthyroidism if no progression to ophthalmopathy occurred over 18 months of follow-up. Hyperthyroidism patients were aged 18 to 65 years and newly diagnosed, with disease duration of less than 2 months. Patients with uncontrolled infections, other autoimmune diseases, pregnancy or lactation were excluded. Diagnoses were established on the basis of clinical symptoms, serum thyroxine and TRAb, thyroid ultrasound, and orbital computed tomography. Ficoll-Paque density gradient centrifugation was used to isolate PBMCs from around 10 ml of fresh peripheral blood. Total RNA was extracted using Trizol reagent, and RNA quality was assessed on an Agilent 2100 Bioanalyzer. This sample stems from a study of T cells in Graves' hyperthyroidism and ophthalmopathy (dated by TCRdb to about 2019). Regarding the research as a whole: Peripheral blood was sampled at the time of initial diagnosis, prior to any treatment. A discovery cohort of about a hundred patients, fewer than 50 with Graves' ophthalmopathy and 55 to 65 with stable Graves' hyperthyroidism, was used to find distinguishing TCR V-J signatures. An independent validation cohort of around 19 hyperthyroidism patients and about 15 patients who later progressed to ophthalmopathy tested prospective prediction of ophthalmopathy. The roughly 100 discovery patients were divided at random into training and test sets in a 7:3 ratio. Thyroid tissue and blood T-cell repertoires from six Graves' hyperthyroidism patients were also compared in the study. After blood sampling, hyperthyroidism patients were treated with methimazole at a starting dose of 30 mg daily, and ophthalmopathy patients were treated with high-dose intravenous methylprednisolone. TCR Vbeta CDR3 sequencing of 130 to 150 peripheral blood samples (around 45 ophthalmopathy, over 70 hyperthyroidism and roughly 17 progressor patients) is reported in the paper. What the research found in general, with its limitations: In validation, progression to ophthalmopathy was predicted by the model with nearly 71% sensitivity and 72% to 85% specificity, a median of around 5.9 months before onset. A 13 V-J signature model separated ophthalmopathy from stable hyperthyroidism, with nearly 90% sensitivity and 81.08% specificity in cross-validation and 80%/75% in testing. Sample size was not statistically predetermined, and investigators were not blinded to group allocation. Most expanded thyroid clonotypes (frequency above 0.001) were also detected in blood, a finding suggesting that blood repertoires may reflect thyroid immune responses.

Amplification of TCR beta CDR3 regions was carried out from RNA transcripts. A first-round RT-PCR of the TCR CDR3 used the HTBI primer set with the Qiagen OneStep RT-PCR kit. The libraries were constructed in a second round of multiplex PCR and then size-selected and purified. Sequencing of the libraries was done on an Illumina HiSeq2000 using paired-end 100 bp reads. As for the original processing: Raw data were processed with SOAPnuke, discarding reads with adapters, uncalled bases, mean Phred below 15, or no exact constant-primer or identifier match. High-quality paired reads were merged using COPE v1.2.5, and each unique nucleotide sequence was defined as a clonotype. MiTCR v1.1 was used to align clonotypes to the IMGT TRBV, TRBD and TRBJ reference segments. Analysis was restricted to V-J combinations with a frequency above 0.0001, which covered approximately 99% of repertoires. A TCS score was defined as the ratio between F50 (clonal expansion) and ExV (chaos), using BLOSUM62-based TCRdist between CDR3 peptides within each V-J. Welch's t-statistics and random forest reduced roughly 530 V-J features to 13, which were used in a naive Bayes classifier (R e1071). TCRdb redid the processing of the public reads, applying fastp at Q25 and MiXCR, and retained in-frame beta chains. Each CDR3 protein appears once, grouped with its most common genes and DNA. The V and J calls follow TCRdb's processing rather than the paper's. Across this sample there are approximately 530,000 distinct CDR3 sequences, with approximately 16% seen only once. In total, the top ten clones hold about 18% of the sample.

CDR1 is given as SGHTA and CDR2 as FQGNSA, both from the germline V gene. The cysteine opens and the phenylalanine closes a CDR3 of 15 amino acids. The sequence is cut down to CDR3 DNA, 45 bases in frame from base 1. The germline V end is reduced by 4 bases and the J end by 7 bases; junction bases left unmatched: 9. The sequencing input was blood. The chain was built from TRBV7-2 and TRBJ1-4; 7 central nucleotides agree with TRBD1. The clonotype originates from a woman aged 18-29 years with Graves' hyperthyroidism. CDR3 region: CASSSSGTVGEKLFF. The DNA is TGTGCCAGCAGCTCAAGCGGGACAGTTGGTGAAAAACTGTTTTTT.